This TCR beta chain was recorded in a study of human T cells and chemical hapten exposure. Study-level information: Patients were given diphenylcyclopropenone on the scalp weekly across the roughly 25-week study. Chiefly female patients presented with alopecia areata, totalis or universalis.

The CDR3 is made up of 17 amino acids. Germline loops: CDR1 MDHEN, CDR2 SYDVKM. Trimming took off 2 bases at V and 4 bases at J, with 20 bases between the two ends. TCRdb reprocessed the RACE reads via MiXCR and lists one record per CDR3 protein. The sample gives 35,000 to 40,000 distinct CDR3 sequences, approximately 12% of which show up once; more than 1.5% is in the top ten. Regarding time point: pre-sensitization, week 0. The treatment denotes: therapeutic diphenylcyclopropenone sensitization with weekly scalp DPC. Unfractionated whole blood yielded the extracted total RNA. V usage is TRBV28 and J usage is TRBJ2-5; D gene uncertain. The receptor was derived from a woman aged 40-49 years with alopecia areata. Some clones in this sample may be carry-over from other donors' samples. The sample in question was whole blood, obtained in connection with sensitization to the hapten diphenylcyclopropenone (DPC). The CDR3 region is CASSLRQSKLVGETQYF. The CDR3 nucleotides are TGTGCCAGCAGTTTAAGGCAGTCAAAGCTGGTTGGAGAGACCCAGTACTTC.